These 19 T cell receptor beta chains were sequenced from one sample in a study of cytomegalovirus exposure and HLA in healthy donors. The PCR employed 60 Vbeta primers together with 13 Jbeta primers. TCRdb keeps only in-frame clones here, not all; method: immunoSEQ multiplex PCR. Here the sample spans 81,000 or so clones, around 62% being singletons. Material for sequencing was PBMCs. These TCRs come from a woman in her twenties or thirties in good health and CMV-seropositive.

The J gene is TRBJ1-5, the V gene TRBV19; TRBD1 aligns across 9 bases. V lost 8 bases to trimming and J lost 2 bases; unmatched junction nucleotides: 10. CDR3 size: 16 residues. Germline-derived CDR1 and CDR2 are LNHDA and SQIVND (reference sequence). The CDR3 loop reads CASEDRGFVGNQPQHF. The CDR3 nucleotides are TGTGCCAGTGAGGACAGGGGATTCGTTGGCAATCAGCCCCAGCATTTT.

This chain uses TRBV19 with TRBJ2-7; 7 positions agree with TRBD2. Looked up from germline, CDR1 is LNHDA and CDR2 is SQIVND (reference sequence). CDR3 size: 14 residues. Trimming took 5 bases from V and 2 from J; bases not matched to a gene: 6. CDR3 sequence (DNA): TGTGCCAGTAGTTCGCGGGGGTCCACCTACGAGCAGTACTTC. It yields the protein CASSSRGSTYEQYF.

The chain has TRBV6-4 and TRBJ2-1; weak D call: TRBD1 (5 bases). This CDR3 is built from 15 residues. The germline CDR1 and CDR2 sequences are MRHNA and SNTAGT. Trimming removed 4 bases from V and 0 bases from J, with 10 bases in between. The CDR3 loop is CASSVQDSSYNEQFF. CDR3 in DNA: TGTGCCAGCAGTGTACAGGATAGCTCCTACAATGAGCAGTTCTTC.

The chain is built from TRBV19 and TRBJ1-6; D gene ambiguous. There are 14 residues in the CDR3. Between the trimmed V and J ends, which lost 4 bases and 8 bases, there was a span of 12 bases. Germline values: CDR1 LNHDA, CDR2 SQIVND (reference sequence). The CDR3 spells CASSRGVLDSPLHF. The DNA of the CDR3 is TGTGCCAGTAGTAGGGGAGTACTTGATTCACCCCTCCACTTT.

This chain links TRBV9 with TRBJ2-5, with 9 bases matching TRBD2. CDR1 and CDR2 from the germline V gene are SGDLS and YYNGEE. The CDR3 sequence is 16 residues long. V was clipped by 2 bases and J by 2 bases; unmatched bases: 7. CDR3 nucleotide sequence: TGTGCCAGCAGCGTCACTAGCGGGTACTCGCAAGAGACCCAGTACTTC. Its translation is CASSVTSGYSQETQYF.

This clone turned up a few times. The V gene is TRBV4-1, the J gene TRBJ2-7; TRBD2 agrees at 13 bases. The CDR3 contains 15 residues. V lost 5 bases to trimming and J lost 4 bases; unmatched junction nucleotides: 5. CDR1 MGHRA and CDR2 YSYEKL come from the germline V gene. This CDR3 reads CASSDRLAGGYEQYF. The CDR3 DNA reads TGCGCCAGCAGCGATCGACTAGCGGGGGGATACGAGCAGTACTTC.

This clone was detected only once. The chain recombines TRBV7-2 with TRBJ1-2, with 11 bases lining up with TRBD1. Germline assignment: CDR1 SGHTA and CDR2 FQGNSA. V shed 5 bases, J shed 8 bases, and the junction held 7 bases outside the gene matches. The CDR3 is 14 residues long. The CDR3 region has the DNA TGTGCCAGCAGCCCGAGAGGGACAGGGGGGGGCTACACCTTC. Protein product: CASSPRGTGGGYTF. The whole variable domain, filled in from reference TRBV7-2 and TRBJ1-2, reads GAGVSQSPSNKVTEKGKDVELRCDPISGHTALYWYRQSLGQGLEFLIYFQGNSAPDKSGLPSDRFSAERTGGSVSTLTIQRTQQEDSAVYLCASSPRGTGGGYTFGSGTRLTVV.

The CDR3 protein is CATRTMDSTEAFF. The CDR3 nucleotides are TGTGCCACCAGGACAATGGACAGTACTGAAGCTTTCTTT. The chain is built from TRBV15 and TRBJ1-1; the D gene is possibly TRBD1 (6 bases). This CDR3 has 13 amino acids. Germline values: CDR1 LNHNV, CDR2 YYDKDF (reference sequence). Trimming removed 6 bases at V and 5 bases at J, with 13 bases between.

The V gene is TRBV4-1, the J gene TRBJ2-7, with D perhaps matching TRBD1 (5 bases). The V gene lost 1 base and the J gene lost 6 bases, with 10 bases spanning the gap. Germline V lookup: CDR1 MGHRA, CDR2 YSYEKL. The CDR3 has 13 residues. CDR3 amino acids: CASSQVGQSEQYF. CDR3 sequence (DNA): TGCGCCAGCAGCCAAGTGGGGCAGAGCGAGCAGTACTTC.

CDR3 in amino acids: CATSRVGSTREQYF. The CDR3 coding sequence is TGTGCCACCAGCAGAGTCGGTTCCACCAGGGAGCAGTACTTC. V and J are TRBV15 and TRBJ2-7; D is unresolved. The V end was cut by 1 base, the J end by 7 bases, with 14 bases between. This CDR3 contains 14 residues. Germline CDR1 is LNHNV and CDR2 is YYDKDF (reference sequence).

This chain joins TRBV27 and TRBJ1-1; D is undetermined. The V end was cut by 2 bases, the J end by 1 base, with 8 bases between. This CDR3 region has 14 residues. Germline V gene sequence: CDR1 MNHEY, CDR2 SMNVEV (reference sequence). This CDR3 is CASSLMGTNTEAFF. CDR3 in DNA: TGTGCCAGCAGTTTAATGGGCACGAACACTGAAGCTTTCTTT.

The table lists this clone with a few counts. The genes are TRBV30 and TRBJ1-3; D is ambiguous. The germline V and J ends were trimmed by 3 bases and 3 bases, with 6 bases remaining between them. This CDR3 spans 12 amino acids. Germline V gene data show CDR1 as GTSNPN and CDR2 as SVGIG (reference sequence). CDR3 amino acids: CAWSLGGNTIYF. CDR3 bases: TGTGCCTGGAGCCTAGGTGGAAACACCATATATTTT.

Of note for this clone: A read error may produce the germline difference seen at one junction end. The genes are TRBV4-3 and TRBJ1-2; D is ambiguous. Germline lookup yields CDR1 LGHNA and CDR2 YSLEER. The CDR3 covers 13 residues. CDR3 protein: CASSQEINYGYPF. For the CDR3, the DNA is TGCGCCAGCAGCCAGGAGATTAACTATGGCTACCCCTTC.

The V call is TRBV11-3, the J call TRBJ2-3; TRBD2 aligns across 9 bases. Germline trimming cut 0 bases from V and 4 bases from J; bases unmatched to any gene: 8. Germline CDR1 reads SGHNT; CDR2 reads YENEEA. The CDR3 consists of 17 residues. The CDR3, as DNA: TGTGCCAGCAGCTTAGATGGGCGGGGGGGCGGCTCAGATACGCAGTATTTT. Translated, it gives CASSLDGRGGGSDTQYF. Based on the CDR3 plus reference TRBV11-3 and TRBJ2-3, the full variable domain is EAGVVQSPRYKIIEKKQPVAFWCNPISGHNTLYWYLQNLGQGPELLIRYENEEAVDDSQLPKDRFSAERLKGVDSTLKIQPAELGDSAVYLCASSLDGRGGGSDTQYFGPGTRLTVL.

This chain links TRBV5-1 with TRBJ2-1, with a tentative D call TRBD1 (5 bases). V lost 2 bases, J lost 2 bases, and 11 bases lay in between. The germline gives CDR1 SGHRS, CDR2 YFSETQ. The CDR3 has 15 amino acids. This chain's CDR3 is CASSFTGPTYNEQFF. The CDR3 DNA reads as TGCGCCAGCAGCTTCACAGGACCGACCTACAATGAGCAGTTCTTC. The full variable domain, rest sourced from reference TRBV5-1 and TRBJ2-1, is KAGVTQTPRYLIKTRGQQVTLSCSPISGHRSVSWYQQTPGQGLQFLFEYFSETQRNKGNFPGRFSGRQFSNSRSEMNVSTLELGDSALYLCASSFTGPTYNEQFFGPGTRLTVL.

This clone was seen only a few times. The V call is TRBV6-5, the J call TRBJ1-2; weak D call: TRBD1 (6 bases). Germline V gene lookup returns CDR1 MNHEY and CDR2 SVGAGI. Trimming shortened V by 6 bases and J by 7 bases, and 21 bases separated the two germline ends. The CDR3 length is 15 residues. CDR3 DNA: TGTGCCAGCAGCCAAGAGGACAGTGGAGCCGGTGGCTACACCTTC. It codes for CASSQEDSGAGGYTF.

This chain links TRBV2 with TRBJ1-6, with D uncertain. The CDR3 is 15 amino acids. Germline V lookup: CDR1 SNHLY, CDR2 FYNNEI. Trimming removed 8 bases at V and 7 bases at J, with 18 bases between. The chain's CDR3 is CASQASAPLNSPLHF. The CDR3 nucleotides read TGTGCCAGCCAGGCGTCGGCGCCGCTCAATTCACCCCTCCACTTT.

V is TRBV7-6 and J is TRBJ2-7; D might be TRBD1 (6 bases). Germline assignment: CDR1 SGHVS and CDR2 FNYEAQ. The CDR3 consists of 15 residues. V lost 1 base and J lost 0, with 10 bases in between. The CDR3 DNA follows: TGTGCCAGCAGCTTAGGACAGGCCCTCTCCTACGAGCAGTACTTC. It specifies CASSLGQALSYEQYF.

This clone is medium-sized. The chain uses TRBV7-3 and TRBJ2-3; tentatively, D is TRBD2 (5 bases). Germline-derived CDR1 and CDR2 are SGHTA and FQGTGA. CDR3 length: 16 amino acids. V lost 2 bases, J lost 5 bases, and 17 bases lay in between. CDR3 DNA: TGTGCCAGCAGCTTACTAGGGTCTAGCATTGGAGATACGCAGTATTTT. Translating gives CASSLLGSSIGDTQYF. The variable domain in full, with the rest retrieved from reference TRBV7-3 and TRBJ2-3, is GAGVSQTPSNKVTEKGKYVELRCDPISGHTALYWYRQSLGQGPEFLIYFQGTGAADDSGLPNDRFFAVRPEGSVSTLKIQRTERGDSAVYLCASSLLGSSIGDTQYFGPGTRLTVL.